This T cell receptor (beta chain) was sequenced in a study of T cell responses to AZD1222 COVID-19 vaccine. Data came from immunoSEQ multiplex PCR; TCRdb stores just in-frame clones and leaves some out. The table records over 110,000 clones, almost 95% of them present only once. Germline V gives CDR1 LNHDA, CDR2 SQIVND (reference sequence). The ends were cut back, 7 bases at V and 1 base at J, with 10 bases in the middle. The CDR3 totals 13 residues. The chain is built from TRBV19 and TRBJ1-1, with D hard to call. The receptor was isolated from an adult who received the AZD1222 COVID-19 vaccine. Sequenced here: peripheral blood, sampled 28 days after the second AZD1222 dose. In nucleotides, the CDR3 is TGTGCCAGTAATAGACGGGAGAACACTGAAGCTTTCTTT. Protein product: CASNRRENTEAFF.